The rows below give T cell receptor beta chains drawn from one sample of a study of CD8 T cells in ankylosing spondylitis. TCRdb itself ran the 5' RACE reads through MiXCR, one entry per CDR3 protein. This sample yields 300,000 to 350,000 distinct CDR3 sequences, of which around a tenth are seen a single time; about a tenth belongs to the top ten. The sequencing sample was made of blood, either unsorted or a sorted T cell fraction (not recorded which). The receptors originated from a female donor with ankylosing spondylitis or in good health (not recorded which). Each CDR3 is given with its conserved first and last residue. A D gene is named only where the DNA matches it firmly. Clone size is shown for a subset of rows, as once, few, many or a class of expanded clone.

clone_size,j_call,v_call,d_call,cdr3_aa,cdr3_nt
many,TRBJ2-3,TRBV6-2/TRBV6-3,TRBD1,CASRTIDRGTDTQYF,TGTGCCAGCAGGACGATCGACAGGGGCACAGATACGCAGTATTTT
few,TRBJ2-5,TRBV3-1,NA,CASSQTQETQYF,TGTGCCAGCAGCCAAACCCAAGAGACCCAGTACTTC
many,TRBJ2-1,TRBV6-1,TRBD1,CASSATGGVYNEQFF,TGTGCCAGCAGTGCAACAGGGGGCGTCTACAATGAGCAGTTCTTC
many,TRBJ2-1,TRBV29-1,NA,CSGRPSPGAYNEQFF,TGCAGCGGCCGCCCGAGCCCCGGGGCTTACAATGAGCAGTTCTTC
few,TRBJ2-3,TRBV19,TRBD2,CASSTGLAADRNTQYF,TGTGCCAGTAGTACTGGACTAGCGGCTGACAGGAATACGCAGTATTTT
NA,TRBJ1-6,TRBV27,NA,CASSLKYPGLMSSYNSPLHF,TGTGCCAGCAGTTTAAAGTACCCGGGTCTGATGAGCTCCTATAATTCACCCCTCCACTTT
many,TRBJ2-1,TRBV6-2/TRBV6-3,NA,CASSTKRVIPYNEQFF,TGTGCCAGCAGTACGAAGCGGGTTATCCCGTACAATGAGCAGTTCTTC
NA,TRBJ1-2,TRBV9,TRBD1,CASSVEQRTGSNGYTF,TGTGCCAGCAGCGTAGAGCAAAGGACAGGGTCCAATGGCTACACCTTC
few,TRBJ2-3,TRBV5-5,NA,CASSLAARGGWFADTQYF,TGTGCCAGCAGCTTGGCGGCCCGGGGCGGTTGGTTCGCAGATACGCAGTATTTT
once,TRBJ1-4,TRBV20-1,TRBD1,CSAWDRGRKLFF,TGCAGTGCTTGGGACAGGGGGCGGAAACTGTTTTTT
few,TRBJ2-4,TRBV28,NA,CASSFAWEAKNIQYF,TGTGCCAGCAGTTTTGCGTGGGAGGCCAAAAACATTCAGTACTTC
many,TRBJ2-5,TRBV12-3/TRBV12-4,TRBD1,CASSKDRALGETQYF,TGTGCCAGCAGTAAAGACAGGGCCCTCGGGGAGACCCAGTACTTC
many,TRBJ1-5,TRBV19,TRBD1,CASTPDRDWNQPQHF,TGTGCCAGTACTCCGGACAGGGATTGGAATCAGCCCCAGCATTTT
many,TRBJ2-7,TRBV6-1,TRBD1,CATTGTGLHEQYF,TGTGCCACTACCGGGACAGGGTTACACGAGCAGTACTTC
many,TRBJ2-2,TRBV4-3,TRBD2,CASSLSGANTGELFF,TGCGCCAGCAGCCTTAGCGGGGCGAACACCGGGGAGCTGTTTTTT
many,TRBJ2-3,TRBV9,NA,CASSARIFPYPDTQYF,TGTGCCAGCAGCGCGAGGATCTTCCCCTACCCAGATACGCAGTATTTT
NA,TRBJ1-2,TRBV20-1,NA,CSALRSSFHAYTF,TGCAGTGCTCTAAGGAGTAGCTTCCATGCCTACACCTTC
many,TRBJ2-3,TRBV7-2,NA,CASSLSGGADTQYF,TGTGCCAGCAGCTTATCGGGGGGCGCAGATACGCAGTATTTT
many,TRBJ2-6,TRBV5-1,TRBD1,CASKTGSGANVLTF,TGCGCCAGCAAGACAGGGTCTGGGGCCAACGTCCTGACTTTC
few,TRBJ1-5,TRBV24-1,NA,CATSDPNSNQPQHF,TGTGCCACCAGTGATCCTAATAGCAATCAGCCCCAGCATTTT
few,TRBJ1-6,TRBV20-1,TRBD1,CSARVTGTLQPLHF,TGCAGTGCTAGGGTGACAGGGACTCTTCAACCCCTCCACTTT
many,TRBJ2-1,TRBV28,TRBD2,CASRPNGGGSIF,TGTGCCAGCAGACCGAACGGGGGGGGCTCGATCTTC
NA,TRBJ2-7,TRBV29-1,NA,CSVDGDGYEQYF,TGCAGCGTTGATGGAGATGGCTACGAGCAGTACTTC
NA,TRBJ2-4,TRBV20-1,TRBD1,CSASTGGSRLGIQYF,TGCAGTGCTTCGACAGGGGGCTCGAGATTGGGCATTCAGTACTTC
many,TRBJ1-1,TRBV29-1,TRBD1,CSVRDRGGVNTEAFF,TGCAGCGTTAGGGACAGGGGGGGTGTGAACACTGAAGCTTTCTTT
NA,TRBJ2-5,TRBV7-9,NA,CASSSYYRDQETQYF,TGTGCCAGCAGCTCGTATTACAGGGACCAAGAGACCCAGTACTTC
many,TRBJ2-7,TRBV5-6,TRBD1,CASSLRGRGRMYYEQYF,TGTGCCAGCAGCTTGAGGGGCAGGGGGCGAATGTACTACGAGCAGTACTTC
NA,TRBJ2-7,TRBV30,TRBD1,CAWSVRAGTGVNEQYF,TGTGCCTGGAGCGTCCGGGCCGGGACAGGGGTCAACGAGCAGTACTTC
few,TRBJ1-5,TRBV20-1,NA,CSARDSLPGRSGQPQHF,TGCAGTGCTAGAGATTCCCTCCCGGGACGATCTGGGCAGCCCCAGCATTTT
many,TRBJ1-2,TRBV4-2,NA,CASSQGVGGKANYGYTF,TGTGCCAGCAGCCAAGGGGTCGGAGGAAAGGCTAACTATGGCTACACCTTC
many,TRBJ2-7,TRBV4-1,NA,CASSQEFEAAPIYEQYF,TGCGCCAGCAGCCAAGAGTTCGAAGCTGCGCCGATCTACGAGCAGTACTTC
NA,TRBJ2-5,TRBV5-1,NA,CASSLGGTVQETQYF,TGCGCCAGCAGCTTGGGCGGGACGGTACAAGAGACCCAGTACTTC
many,TRBJ1-5,TRBV24-1,NA,CATSDPREPNQPQHF,TGTGCCACCAGTGACCCCCGGGAGCCCAATCAGCCCCAGCATTTT
many,TRBJ2-2,TRBV28,NA,CASSLHGELFF,TGTGCCAGCAGCCTCCACGGGGAGCTGTTTTTT